Below, one T cell receptor (beta chain) is given with its context. In the original analysis: It was from reference gene primer amplification that nucleated cell counts were estimated. This table comes from immunoSEQ multiplex PCR, and its TCRdb copy is limited to in-frame clones, with some not included. The DNA gave D and trimming, while V, J and clone size come from that table. In the table there are 160,000 or so clones, roughly four fifths of which are singletons. The germline V gene has CDR1 KGHSH and CDR2 LQKENI. The ends were cut back, 3 bases at V and 8 bases at J, with 19 bases in the middle. The CDR3 is 16 residues long. The data stem from a study of blood T cell repertoires in COVID-19. Study as a whole: The cDNA or gDNA used as material had been derived from T cells, B-cell-depleted T cells, or PBMCs.

The TCR originated in a human donor in a cohort sampled during active COVID-19. The chain couples TRBV18 to TRBJ1-4; D is uncertain. Sample: peripheral blood. In nucleotides, the CDR3 is TGTGCCAGCTCACCCGAAGCTCAGGCATCGGGAGAAAAACTGTTTTTT. Protein product: CASSPEAQASGEKLFF. The full variable domain, with the rest looked up from reference TRBV18 and TRBJ1-4, is NAGVMQNPRHLVRRRGQEARLRCSPMKGHSHVYWYRQLPEEGLKFMVYLQKENIIDESGMPKERFSAEFPKEGPSILRIQQVVRGDSAAYFCASSPEAQASGEKLFFGSGTQLSVL.